Listed below are T cell receptor beta chains from one sample, sequenced in a study of blood T cell repertoires in COVID-19. Here immunoSEQ multiplex PCR was the method, and the copy in TCRdb shows in-frame clones only, minus some. The table records some 240,000 clones, about 90% of them present only once. Sequencing input: peripheral blood. These receptors came from a man in his 60s who had recovered from COVID-19. CDR3s include the opening cysteine and the closing phenylalanine or tryptophan. A D gene is named only where the DNA matches it firmly. Size is omitted from some rows. Given values are once, few, many or a class for expanded clones.

d_call: -; j_call: TRBJ1-5; v_call: TRBV4-1; clone_size: once; cdr3_nt: TGCGCCAGCAGCCAAGGTGCAGCGCAAGCCTATAGCAATCAGCCCCAGCATTTT; cdr3_aa: CASSQGAAQAYSNQPQHF
d_call: -; j_call: TRBJ1-2; v_call: TRBV19; clone_size: -; cdr3_nt: TGTGCCAGTAGTAGTATCGCCGCGGACAGACTCATGGATGGCTACACCTTC; cdr3_aa: CASSSIAADRLMDGYTF
d_call: TRBD1; j_call: TRBJ1-5; v_call: TRBV19; clone_size: few; cdr3_nt: TGTGCCAGTAGTATACAGCCCGGGACAGGGTTCAATCAGCCCCAGCATTTT; cdr3_aa: CASSIQPGTGFNQPQHF
d_call: TRBD1; j_call: TRBJ2-3; v_call: TRBV20-1; clone_size: -; cdr3_nt: TGCAGTGCTAGTGATCCCCGACAGGGTCGCACAGATACGCAGTATTTT; cdr3_aa: CSASDPRQGRTDTQYF
d_call: -; j_call: TRBJ2-3; v_call: TRBV4-2; clone_size: -; cdr3_nt: TGTGCCAGCAGCCAACCTAACACAGATACGCAGTATTTT; cdr3_aa: CASSQPNTDTQYF
d_call: -; j_call: TRBJ2-5; v_call: TRBV15; clone_size: few; cdr3_nt: TGTGCCACCAGCAGAGATCCAACTTCAAAAGAGACCCAGTACTTC; cdr3_aa: CATSRDPTSKETQYF
d_call: -; j_call: TRBJ2-1; v_call: TRBV9; clone_size: -; cdr3_nt: TGTGCCAGCAGCGTAGGCGGGACGGAATACAATGAGCAGTTCTTC; cdr3_aa: CASSVGGTEYNEQFF
d_call: -; j_call: TRBJ1-6; v_call: TRBV6-5; clone_size: -; cdr3_nt: TGTGCCAGCAGTTACCCCGGGAGGGCCGGGGGATCACCCCTCCACTTT; cdr3_aa: CASSYPGRAGGSPLHF
d_call: TRBD1; j_call: TRBJ2-4; v_call: TRBV6-5; clone_size: -; cdr3_nt: TGTGCCAGCAGGCCCAGGGGGCTTGTGAACATTCAGTACTTC; cdr3_aa: CASRPRGLVNIQYF
d_call: TRBD1; j_call: TRBJ1-1; v_call: TRBV6-2/TRBV6-3; clone_size: -; cdr3_nt: TGTGCCAGCAGCCCGACAGGGGGTGAAGCTTTCTTT; cdr3_aa: CASSPTGGEAFF
d_call: -; j_call: TRBJ2-2; v_call: TRBV20-1; clone_size: -; cdr3_nt: TGCAGTGCTAGTTCTGGCAGGGGGAACACCGGGGAGCTGTTTTTT; cdr3_aa: CSASSGRGNTGELFF
d_call: TRBD1; j_call: TRBJ1-2; v_call: TRBV6-5; clone_size: -; cdr3_nt: TGTGCCAGCAGCTGGACAGGGGAATATGGCTACACCTTC; cdr3_aa: CASSWTGEYGYTF
d_call: -; j_call: TRBJ1-5; v_call: TRBV3-1/TRBV3-2; clone_size: few; cdr3_nt: TGTGCCAGCAGCCAAGGTCATGGGGGACTCAATCAGCCCCAGCATTTT; cdr3_aa: CASSQGHGGLNQPQHF
d_call: -; j_call: TRBJ2-1; v_call: TRBV6-4; clone_size: few; cdr3_nt: TGTGCCAGCAGTGACTCGATTGCGGGGTTCAATGAGCAGTTCTTC; cdr3_aa: CASSDSIAGFNEQFF
d_call: TRBD1; j_call: TRBJ1-1; v_call: TRBV5-1; clone_size: -; cdr3_nt: TGCGCCAGCAGCTTTGACAGGGCGGGAACTGAAGCTTTCTTT; cdr3_aa: CASSFDRAGTEAFF
d_call: TRBD2; j_call: TRBJ2-7; v_call: TRBV19; clone_size: -; cdr3_nt: TGTGCCAGTAGTAACGGGGGGTCTTACTACGAGCAGTACTTC; cdr3_aa: CASSNGGSYYEQYF
d_call: TRBD2; j_call: TRBJ2-3; v_call: TRBV6-2/TRBV6-3; clone_size: -; cdr3_nt: TGTGCCAGCAGTTACTCCTCGCGGGGGGGATTGGATACGCAGTATTTT; cdr3_aa: CASSYSSRGGLDTQYF
d_call: TRBD1; j_call: TRBJ2-3; v_call: TRBV11-2; clone_size: -; cdr3_nt: TGTGCCAGCAGATCCCCGACAGGGTTGACGCAGTATTTT; cdr3_aa: CASRSPTGLTQYF
d_call: -; j_call: TRBJ1-2; v_call: TRBV5-6; clone_size: -; cdr3_nt: TGTGCCAGCAGTCCTCACCAAGGACAGTATTTTAACTATGGCTACACCTTC; cdr3_aa: CASSPHQGQYFNYGYTF
d_call: -; j_call: TRBJ2-2; v_call: TRBV19; clone_size: few; cdr3_nt: TGTGCCAGTAGTGACAGGTTCACCGGGGAGCTGTTTTTT; cdr3_aa: CASSDRFTGELFF
d_call: -; j_call: TRBJ1-4; v_call: TRBV7-9; clone_size: -; cdr3_nt: TGTGCCAGCAGCCCCAATGACAGATTCGCTAATGAAAAACTGTTTTTT; cdr3_aa: CASSPNDRFANEKLFF
d_call: -; j_call: TRBJ2-3; v_call: TRBV19; clone_size: -; cdr3_nt: TGTGCCAGTAGTATCCAGCCAGCGTTCGCAGATACGCAGTATTTT; cdr3_aa: CASSIQPAFADTQYF
d_call: -; j_call: TRBJ2-1; v_call: TRBV20-1; clone_size: -; cdr3_nt: TGCAGTGCTAGTTCTAATTACGGGGATGAGCAGTTCTTC; cdr3_aa: CSASSNYGDEQFF
d_call: -; j_call: TRBJ1-5; v_call: TRBV19; clone_size: -; cdr3_nt: TGTGCCAGTAGTGCGAGCAGGGCCGGGCAGCCCCAGCATTTT; cdr3_aa: CASSASRAGQPQHF
d_call: -; j_call: TRBJ2-5; v_call: TRBV27; clone_size: -; cdr3_nt: TGTGCCAGCAGTAAGCCCCAAGAGACCCAGTACTTC; cdr3_aa: CASSKPQETQYF
d_call: -; j_call: TRBJ1-4; v_call: TRBV2; clone_size: -; cdr3_nt: TGTGCCAGCAGTAGCGGGACACGTAATGAAAAACTGTTTTTT; cdr3_aa: CASSSGTRNEKLFF
d_call: TRBD1; j_call: TRBJ1-2; v_call: TRBV20-1; clone_size: -; cdr3_nt: TGCAGTGCTAGTATAAGACAGGGCAGACATGGCTACACCTTC; cdr3_aa: CSASIRQGRHGYTF
d_call: TRBD2; j_call: TRBJ2-3; v_call: TRBV5-1; clone_size: -; cdr3_nt: TGCGCCAGCAGCCTGGGACTAGCGGGTCCCACAGATACGCAGTATTTT; cdr3_aa: CASSLGLAGPTDTQYF
d_call: TRBD1; j_call: TRBJ1-4; v_call: TRBV19; clone_size: -; cdr3_nt: TGTGCCAGTAGTATGGTGGACAGGGCGAATGAAAAACTGTTTTTT; cdr3_aa: CASSMVDRANEKLFF
d_call: -; j_call: TRBJ1-6; v_call: TRBV21-1; clone_size: -; cdr3_nt: TGTGCCAGCAGCAAACCGTACAGGGGTGATTCACCCCTCCACTTT; cdr3_aa: CASSKPYRGDSPLHF
d_call: -; j_call: TRBJ2-3; v_call: TRBV5-1; clone_size: many; cdr3_nt: TGCGCCAGCAGCTCATATGACAGGCGAGGCACAGATACGCAGTATTTT; cdr3_aa: CASSSYDRRGTDTQYF
d_call: TRBD1; j_call: TRBJ1-5; v_call: TRBV5-1; clone_size: -; cdr3_nt: TGCGCCAGCAGCCGAGGACAGGGGGCAGGTCAGCCCCAGCATTTT; cdr3_aa: CASSRGQGAGQPQHF
d_call: -; j_call: TRBJ1-2; v_call: TRBV5-1; clone_size: -; cdr3_nt: TGCGCCAGCAGCCCCTCCGGGACGGGGGTTGGCTACACCTTC; cdr3_aa: CASSPSGTGVGYTF
d_call: -; j_call: TRBJ2-2; v_call: TRBV10-3; clone_size: -; cdr3_nt: TGTGCCATCAGTACTTACACCGGGGAGCTGTTTTTT; cdr3_aa: CAISTYTGELFF
d_call: -; j_call: TRBJ1-2; v_call: TRBV5-1; clone_size: -; cdr3_nt: TGCGCCAGCAGCTTGGATTTGGGGCACGGCTACACCTTC; cdr3_aa: CASSLDLGHGYTF
d_call: TRBD1; j_call: TRBJ2-3; v_call: TRBV24-1; clone_size: -; cdr3_nt: TGTGCCACCAGCGGACAGGCCTGGGATACGCAGTATTTT; cdr3_aa: CATSGQAWDTQYF
d_call: -; j_call: TRBJ1-5; v_call: TRBV2; clone_size: -; cdr3_nt: TGTGCCAGCAGTGAAGGGGCAGAGTATAGCAATCAGCCCCAGCATTTT; cdr3_aa: CASSEGAEYSNQPQHF
d_call: TRBD2; j_call: TRBJ2-1; v_call: TRBV29-1; clone_size: once; cdr3_nt: TGCAGCGCTTTAGCGGGGGGTGGCTACAATGAGCAGTTCTTC; cdr3_aa: CSALAGGGYNEQFF
d_call: TRBD2; j_call: TRBJ2-1; v_call: TRBV2; clone_size: -; cdr3_nt: TGTGCCAGCAGGGTCTGGGGACTAGCCAATGAGCAGTTCTTC; cdr3_aa: CASRVWGLANEQFF
d_call: -; j_call: TRBJ1-2; v_call: TRBV3-1/TRBV3-2; clone_size: -; cdr3_nt: TGTGCCAGCAGCCAGACAGCGTATGGCTACACCTTC; cdr3_aa: CASSQTAYGYTF
d_call: TRBD1; j_call: TRBJ1-2; v_call: TRBV19; clone_size: -; cdr3_nt: TGTGCCAGTAGCCCTATAGACAGGGTCCCCTACAACTATGGCTACACCTTC; cdr3_aa: CASSPIDRVPYNYGYTF
d_call: -; j_call: TRBJ2-7; v_call: TRBV14; clone_size: -; cdr3_nt: TGTGCCAGCAGCCAACCGGGCAGGGGTCCCTACGAGCAGTACTTC; cdr3_aa: CASSQPGRGPYEQYF
d_call: -; j_call: TRBJ2-3; v_call: TRBV5-1; clone_size: -; cdr3_nt: TGCGCCAGCAGCCGCGGACTTAGCACAGATACGCAGTATTTT; cdr3_aa: CASSRGLSTDTQYF
d_call: TRBD1; j_call: TRBJ1-1; v_call: TRBV4-1; clone_size: -; cdr3_nt: TGCGCCAGCAGCCCGTTTATACAGGGGGAAATCATGAACACTGAAGCTTTCTTT; cdr3_aa: CASSPFIQGEIMNTEAFF
d_call: -; j_call: TRBJ2-7; v_call: TRBV6-5; clone_size: -; cdr3_nt: TGTGCCAGCCTTTGGTCGGGCCAGAGCGGCGAGCAGTACTTC; cdr3_aa: CASLWSGQSGEQYF
d_call: -; j_call: TRBJ1-4; v_call: TRBV4-2; clone_size: -; cdr3_nt: TGTGCCAGCAGCCAAGATAGGGGGGGGTTGATTAATGAAAAACTGTTTTTT; cdr3_aa: CASSQDRGGLINEKLFF
d_call: TRBD1; j_call: TRBJ1-6; v_call: TRBV4-2; clone_size: -; cdr3_nt: TGTGCCAGCAGCCAAGAGGGACAGGGACTTTCACCCCTCCACTTT; cdr3_aa: CASSQEGQGLSPLHF
d_call: -; j_call: TRBJ2-4; v_call: TRBV5-1; clone_size: -; cdr3_nt: TGCGCCAGCAGTTATTGGGGGCTGGGGGCAGGGGTCGACAAAAACATTCAGTACTTC; cdr3_aa: CASSYWGLGAGVDKNIQYF
d_call: TRBD2; j_call: TRBJ2-3; v_call: TRBV4-2; clone_size: -; cdr3_nt: TGTGCCAGCAGCCAAGGCGCGGTGCGGGGGGGGAACACAGATACGCAGTATTTT; cdr3_aa: CASSQGAVRGGNTDTQYF
d_call: -; j_call: TRBJ2-7; v_call: TRBV6-6; clone_size: few; cdr3_nt: TGTGCCAGCAGTGAGCTACAGATCTACGAGCAGTACTTC; cdr3_aa: CASSELQIYEQYF
d_call: TRBD1; j_call: TRBJ2-6; v_call: TRBV12-5; clone_size: -; cdr3_nt: TGTGCTAGTGGTTCGCTGACAGGGCCCAACTCTGGGGCCAACGTCCTGACTTTC; cdr3_aa: CASGSLTGPNSGANVLTF
d_call: -; j_call: TRBJ2-1; v_call: TRBV5-1; clone_size: -; cdr3_nt: TGCGCCAGCAGCTTGGTTCCCCCCAGTGAGCAGTTCTTC; cdr3_aa: CASSLVPPSEQFF
d_call: -; j_call: TRBJ2-3; v_call: TRBV2; clone_size: -; cdr3_nt: TGTGCCAGCAGTGTGTTAGTTGATACGCAGTATTTT; cdr3_aa: CASSVLVDTQYF
d_call: -; j_call: TRBJ2-2; v_call: TRBV6-6; clone_size: -; cdr3_nt: TGTGCCAGCAGTCCCCTACCCGGGGAGCTGTTTTTT; cdr3_aa: CASSPLPGELFF
d_call: -; j_call: TRBJ1-3; v_call: TRBV2; clone_size: -; cdr3_nt: TGTGCCAGCGAGAGGACACATGTAACGAAGGAGTGGTCAAACACCATATATTTT; cdr3_aa: CASERTHVTKEWSNTIYF
d_call: -; j_call: TRBJ1-2; v_call: TRBV11-2; clone_size: once; cdr3_nt: TGTGCCAGCAGCTTAGAGCGACAGAGCTATGGCTACACCTTC; cdr3_aa: CASSLERQSYGYTF
d_call: TRBD2; j_call: TRBJ2-5; v_call: TRBV7-8; clone_size: -; cdr3_nt: TGTGCCAGCAGCTTCCACGGACTAGCGGCCCCAGAGACCCAGTACTTC; cdr3_aa: CASSFHGLAAPETQYF
d_call: TRBD1; j_call: TRBJ1-2; v_call: TRBV5-6; clone_size: -; cdr3_nt: TGTGCCAGCAGCCCTGACAGGGGAGATTCTTATGGCTACACCTTC; cdr3_aa: CASSPDRGDSYGYTF